What follows are 6 T cell receptor beta chains derived from one specimen sequenced in a study of regulatory T cells in long-lasting Graves disease. Arm-PCR of CDR3 regions and iRepertoire HTBI primers were the basis on which TCR beta libraries were built. One entry per CDR3 protein, called by TCRdb with MiXCR from the multiplex PCR reads. This table has roughly 500,000 distinct CDR3 sequences, less than 15% appearing once. Time point meaning: newly diagnosed GD, antithyroid drugs for less than 3 months. RNA from PBMCs was the source of the TCR library. These sequences were also reported in another study, on T cells in Graves' hyperthyroidism and ophthalmopathy.

The sequenced sample was peripheral blood mononuclear cells (PBMCs), obtained at new diagnosis, from a patient treated with antithyroid drugs. These TCRs come from a man aged 25 to 40 with Graves disease.

The chain is built from TRBV3-1 and TRBJ2-7; 12 bases are shared with TRBD2. The CDR3 is 15 residues long. CDR1 is LGHDT and CDR2 is YNNKEL in the germline V gene (reference sequence). The ends lost 0 bases at V and 6 bases at J; junction bases unmatched: 3. CDR3 nucleotide sequence: TGTGCCAGCAGCCAAGAACCTAGCGGGAGGGTCGAGCAGTACTTC. Amino acid sequence: CASSQEPSGRVEQYF.

The CDR3 sequence: CASSVSILSAFF. CDR3 nucleotides: TGTGCCAGCAGTGTCTCCATTCTGTCGGCTTTCTTT. J is TRBJ1-1 and V is TRBV6-2 or TRBV6-3; unclear D gene. The germline V gene encodes CDR1 MNHEY and CDR2 SVGEGT. Trimming removed 5 bases from V and 11 bases from J, with 15 bases in between. The CDR3 consists of 12 residues.

This sequence joins TRBV6-1 and TRBJ1-5, with 7 bases that match TRBD1. V lost 7 bases and J lost 0; bases outside the gene matches: 21. Germline V CDR1 and CDR2: MNHNS, SASEGT. The CDR3 extends over 20 amino acids. The CDR3 sequence: CASISGGPWTKQYSNQPQHF. CDR3 nucleotide sequence: TGTGCCAGCATCTCAGGGGGTCCCTGGACTAAGCAATATAGCAATCAGCCCCAGCATTTT.

Ten or more counts support this clonotype. J is TRBJ2-5 and V is TRBV2; D gene ambiguous. V dropped 6 bases and J dropped 2 bases, with 16 bases sitting between them. The CDR3 consists of 15 residues. Germline V CDR1 and CDR2: SNHLY, FYNNEI. CDR3 in amino acids: CASSPSSTPQETQYF. CDR3 nucleotide sequence: TGTGCCAGCAGCCCCTCTAGTACGCCTCAAGAGACCCAGTACTTC.

This clonotype was picked up many times. The chain is built from TRBV24-1 and TRBJ1-5; D is uncertain. The CDR3 contains 14 residues. The V and J ends lost 9 bases and 3 bases respectively, with 14 bases between them. Germline V lookup: CDR1 KGHDR, CDR2 SFDVKD. CDR3 sequence (DNA): TGTGCCACCTCCGGACGGAGCTACAATCAGCCCCAGCATTTT. Translated: CATSGRSYNQPQHF.

This clonotype occurred many times. The rearrangement uses TRBV19 and TRBJ2-2; 9 nucleotides align to TRBD2. The J segment lost 4 bases and the V segment lost 3 bases, leaving 6 bases of the junction unmatched. CDR3 length equals 16 residues. Germline V gene lookup returns CDR1 LNHDA and CDR2 SQIVND (reference sequence). The CDR3 reads CASSIFSGSGTGELFF. DNA for the CDR3: TGTGCCAGTAGTATCTTTAGCGGGAGCGGCACCGGGGAGCTGTTTTTT.